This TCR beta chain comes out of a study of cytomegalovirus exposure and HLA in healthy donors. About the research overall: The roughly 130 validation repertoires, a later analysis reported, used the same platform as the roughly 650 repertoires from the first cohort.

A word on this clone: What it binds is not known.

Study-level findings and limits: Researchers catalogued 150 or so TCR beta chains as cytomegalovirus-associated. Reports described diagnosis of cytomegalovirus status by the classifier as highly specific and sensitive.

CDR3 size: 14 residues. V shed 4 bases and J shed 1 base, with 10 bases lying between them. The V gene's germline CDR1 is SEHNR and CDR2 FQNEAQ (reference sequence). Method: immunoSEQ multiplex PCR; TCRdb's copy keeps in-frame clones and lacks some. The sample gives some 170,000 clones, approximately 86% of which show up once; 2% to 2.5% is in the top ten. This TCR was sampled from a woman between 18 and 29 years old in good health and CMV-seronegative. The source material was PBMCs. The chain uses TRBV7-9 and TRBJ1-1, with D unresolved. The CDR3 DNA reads TGTGCCAGCAGCTCAGACCCGGGGAACACTGAAGCTTTCTTT. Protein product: CASSSDPGNTEAFF.